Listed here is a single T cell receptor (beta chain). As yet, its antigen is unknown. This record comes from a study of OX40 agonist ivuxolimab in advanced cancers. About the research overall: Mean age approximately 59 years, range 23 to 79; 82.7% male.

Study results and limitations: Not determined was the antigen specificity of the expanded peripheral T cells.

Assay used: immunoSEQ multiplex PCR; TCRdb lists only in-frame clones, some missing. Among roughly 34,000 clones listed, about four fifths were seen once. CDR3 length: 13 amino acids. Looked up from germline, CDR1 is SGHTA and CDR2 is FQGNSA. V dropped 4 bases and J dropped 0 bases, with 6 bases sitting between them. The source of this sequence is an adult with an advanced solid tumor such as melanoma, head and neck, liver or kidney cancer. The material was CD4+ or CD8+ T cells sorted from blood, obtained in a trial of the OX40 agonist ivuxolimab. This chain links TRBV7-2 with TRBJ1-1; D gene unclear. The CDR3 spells CASSWVMNTEAFF. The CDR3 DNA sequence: TGTGCCAGCAGCTGGGTGATGAACACTGAAGCTTTCTTT.